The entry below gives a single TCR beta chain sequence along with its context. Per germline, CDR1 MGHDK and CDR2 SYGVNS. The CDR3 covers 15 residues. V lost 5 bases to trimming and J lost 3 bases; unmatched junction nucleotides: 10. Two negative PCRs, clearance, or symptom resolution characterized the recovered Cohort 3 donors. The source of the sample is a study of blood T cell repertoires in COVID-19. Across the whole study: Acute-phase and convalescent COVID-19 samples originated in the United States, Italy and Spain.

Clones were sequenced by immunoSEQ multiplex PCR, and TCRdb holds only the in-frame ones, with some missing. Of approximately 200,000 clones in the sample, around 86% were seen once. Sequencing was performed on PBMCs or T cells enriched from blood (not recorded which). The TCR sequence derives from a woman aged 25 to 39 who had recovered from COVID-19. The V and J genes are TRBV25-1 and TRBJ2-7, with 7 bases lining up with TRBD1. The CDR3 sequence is CASSPRGDRRYEQYF. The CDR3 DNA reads TGTGCCAGCAGTCCTCGAGGGGACAGACGCTACGAGCAGTACTTC.